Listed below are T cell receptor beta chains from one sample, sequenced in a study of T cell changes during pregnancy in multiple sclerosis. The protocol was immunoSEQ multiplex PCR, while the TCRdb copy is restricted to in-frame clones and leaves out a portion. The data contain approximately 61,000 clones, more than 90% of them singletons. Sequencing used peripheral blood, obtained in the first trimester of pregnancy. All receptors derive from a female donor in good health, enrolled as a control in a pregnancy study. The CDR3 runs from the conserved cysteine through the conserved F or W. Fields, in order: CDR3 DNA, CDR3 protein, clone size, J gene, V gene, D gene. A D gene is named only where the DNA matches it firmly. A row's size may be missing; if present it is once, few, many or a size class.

TGTGCCAGCAGCGTAGCAGGGACAGGGGGCAGTGAGACCCAGTACTTC | CASSVAGTGGSETQYF | NA | TRBJ2-5 | TRBV9 | TRBD1
TGTGCCAGCAGCCGTGGGGGGTATTTGGCAGATACGCAGTATTTT | CASSRGGYLADTQYF | NA | TRBJ2-3 | TRBV9 | NA
TGTGCCAGCAGGGGGCTCGGAGAGACCCAGTACTTC | CASRGLGETQYF | NA | TRBJ2-5 | TRBV7-9 | NA
TGTGCCAGCAGCCCCGGACTAGCCCCCCAAGAGACCCAGTACTTC | CASSPGLAPQETQYF | NA | TRBJ2-5 | TRBV9 | TRBD2
TGTGCCACCTCGGAGGGAGACTCTGGAAACACCATATATTTT | CATSEGDSGNTIYF | NA | TRBJ1-3 | TRBV6-5 | NA
TGTGCCACCAGCAGTTGGCGGGGGGACACTGAAGCTTTCTTT | CATSSWRGDTEAFF | NA | TRBJ1-1 | TRBV15 | NA
TGTGCCAGCAGCTTCTTAGGGACAGGGGCTGGAAACTATGGCTACACCTTC | CASSFLGTGAGNYGYTF | NA | TRBJ1-2 | TRBV4-2 | TRBD1
TGTGCCAGCAGTGCAATGAGCGGGGGGGTCAATGAGCAGTTCTTC | CASSAMSGGVNEQFF | NA | TRBJ2-1 | TRBV27 | TRBD2
TGTGCCAGCAGTAAGCTCAGGGGTCCACCTTATGGCTACACCTTC | CASSKLRGPPYGYTF | NA | TRBJ1-2 | TRBV28 | NA
TGTGCCAGCAGGGGCTCGTCGGGGGATGAGCAGTTCTTC | CASRGSSGDEQFF | NA | TRBJ2-1 | TRBV27 | NA
TGTGCCAGCAGTGAAACACCAGGGTCCGGCCAGCCCCAGCATTTT | CASSETPGSGQPQHF | NA | TRBJ1-5 | TRBV6-1 | NA
TGTGCCAGCAGCTTAGCCCGGGACTCCCACAATGAGCAGTTCTTC | CASSLARDSHNEQFF | NA | TRBJ2-1 | TRBV7-2 | NA
TGTGCCAGCAGCCCAACCCGGGACAGGGACACCTACGAGCAGTACTTC | CASSPTRDRDTYEQYF | NA | TRBJ2-7 | TRBV7-9 | TRBD1
TGTGCCAGCAGTTTATGGGGTTACGGTGGGACAGGGAGCAATCAGCCCCAGCATTTT | CASSLWGYGGTGSNQPQHF | NA | TRBJ1-5 | TRBV28 | TRBD1
TGTGCCAGCTCCGGGGGGGCAGACGAGCAGTTCTTC | CASSGGADEQFF | NA | TRBJ2-1 | TRBV5-6 | TRBD2
TGTGCCAGCAGTTCCCCAGGCGGGGGCTACACCGGGGAGCTGTTTTTT | CASSSPGGGYTGELFF | NA | TRBJ2-2 | TRBV7-2 | NA
TGTGCCAGCAGCCCGGAGGGCGGGAGAACCGGGGAGCTGTTTTTT | CASSPEGGRTGELFF | large | TRBJ2-2 | TRBV5-4 | TRBD2
TGTGCCAGCAGTTTAAGTGGCACAGCGAACACTGAAGCTTTCTTT | CASSLSGTANTEAFF | NA | TRBJ1-1 | TRBV27 | NA
TGTGCCAGCAGCCAGGTTAGCGGCGCCAACGAGCAGTACTTC | CASSQVSGANEQYF | NA | TRBJ2-7 | TRBV14 | NA
TGTGCCAGCAGTTACTCGAACGAGGCAGCTCACTATGGCTACACCTTC | CASSYSNEAAHYGYTF | NA | TRBJ1-2 | TRBV6-5 | NA
TGCAGCGCCACTCCCGCTCAGGGGGCGGGAGTGGGGGAAAAATTGTTTTTT | CSATPAQGAGVGEKLFF | NA | TRBJ1-4 | TRBV29-1 | TRBD1
TGTGCCAGCAGGGCGGGGGGTTTAGAAGCTTTCTTT | CASRAGGLEAFF | NA | TRBJ1-1 | TRBV28 | NA
TGCGCCAGCAGCCAAGAGAGGCTGGAAGAAAAACTGTTTTTT | CASSQERLEEKLFF | NA | TRBJ1-4 | TRBV4-3 | NA
TGTGCCAGCAGGGTCAGGGGGAACACCGGGGAGCTGTTTTTT | CASRVRGNTGELFF | NA | TRBJ2-2 | TRBV9 | NA
TGTGCCATAGCGGCCACTAATGAAAAACTGTTTTTT | CAIAATNEKLFF | NA | TRBJ1-4 | TRBV10-3 | NA
TGTGCCAGCAGTTTCTTAGAGACCCAGTACTTC | CASSFLETQYF | NA | TRBJ2-5 | TRBV6-5 | NA
TGTGCCAGCAACGACAGAGAGTACACTGAAGCTTTCTTT | CASNDREYTEAFF | few | TRBJ1-1 | TRBV2 | NA
TGTGCCAGCAGCTTAGGCGAGGGGGCTTATGGCTACACCTTC | CASSLGEGAYGYTF | few | TRBJ1-2 | TRBV7-6 | TRBD1